This T cell receptor (beta chain) emerged from a study of T cells expressing NK-cell markers. Study details: Out of eight donors sequenced, seven tested HCMV-seropositive and the remaining one seronegative. Findings of the study overall: In a group of 5 or 6 donors, dominant NKG2C+ clonotypes represented about 1.0-7.5% of CD8+ T cells. Similarly, these clonotypes led the CD3+CD56-NKG2C+ fraction as well in several donors.

The CDR3 has 14 residues. Germline V lookup: CDR1 DFQATT, CDR2 SNEGSKA (reference sequence). TCRdb reprocessed the 5' RACE reads and stores each CDR3 protein as one record, lacking DNA. The sample holds about 390,000 distinct CDR3 sequences. Comment on this clonotype: Antigen unknown.

Sequencing was carried out using blood T cells: a sorted CD56 or NKG2C T cell subset, CD4+ or CD8+ T cells, or bulk PBMC T cells (not recorded which). The rearrangement uses TRBV20-1 and TRBJ1-2. This receptor was taken from a woman between 50 and 59 years old in good health. This CDR3 is CSATSGRSSYGYTF.